Below, 23 T cell receptor beta chains from the same sample are listed, as sequenced in a study of siplizumab effects on memory and regulatory T cells. Libraries were prepared by immunoSEQ multiplex PCR; TCRdb keeps only in-frame clonotypes and omits some of them. Of 120,000 or so clones in the sample, around 90% are singletons; the top ten hold 1.3%. Sample: CD4+ T cells sorted from blood. The receptors originated from a human donor in good health.

The CDR3 sequence is CASTRGRGARETQYF. The CDR3 nucleotides read TGTGCCAGCACCAGGGGGCGGGGGGCCAGAGAGACCCAGTACTTC. The chain combines TRBV2 with TRBJ2-5, with D tentatively TRBD1 or TRBD2 (8 bases each). V dropped 7 bases and J dropped 4 bases, with 19 bases sitting between them. The CDR3 loop spans 15 amino acids. Germline V CDR1 and CDR2: SNHLY, FYNNEI.

The genes are TRBV2 and TRBJ1-3, with D possibly being TRBD1 (6 bases). Deletions cut 7 bases from V and 2 bases from J, with 18 bases between. Germline CDR1 SNHLY, CDR2 FYNNEI. The CDR3 extends over 16 amino acids. CDR3: CASNFKQGVTGNTIYF. CDR3 nucleotides: TGTGCCAGCAACTTCAAACAGGGAGTAACTGGAAACACCATATATTTT. Complete variable domain (other parts from reference TRBV2 and TRBJ1-3): EPEVTQTPSHQVTQMGQEVILRCVPISNHLYFYWYRQILGQKVEFLVSFYNNEISEKSEIFDDQFSVERPDGSNFTLKIRSTKLEDSAMYFCASNFKQGVTGNTIYFGEGSWLTVV.

This clone was seen once. The CDR3 coding sequence is TGTGCCAGCAGCTTCAGCGGGGGCCCACCTAATGAGCAGTTCTTC. Amino acid sequence: CASSFSGGPPNEQFF. V gene TRBV7-6 combines with J gene TRBJ2-1, with 8 bases fitting TRBD2. The CDR3 consists of 15 residues. Trimming cost V 3 bases and J 7 bases; bases outside gene matches: 8. Per germline, CDR1 SGHVS and CDR2 FNYEAQ.

This chain links TRBV9 with TRBJ2-7; D gene unclear. The CDR3 has 16 amino acids. Germline loops: CDR1 SGDLS, CDR2 YYNGEE. Trimming took 4 bases from V and 6 from J, leaving 23 bases between them. CDR3 sequence reads: CASSLRGDPARSEQYF. The CDR3 nucleotides are TGTGCCAGCAGCCTCAGAGGAGACCCGGCCCGGTCCGAGCAGTACTTC.

The genes are TRBV7-9 and TRBJ1-1; D uncertain. CDR1 SEHNR and CDR2 FQNEAQ come from the germline V gene (reference sequence). V was cut by 1 base and J by 3 bases, with 9 bases left in between. The CDR3 consists of 14 residues. In DNA, the CDR3 is TGTGCCAGCAGCTTAGGTAAAGTCTACACTGAAGCTTTCTTT. Its translation: CASSLGKVYTEAFF.

Concerning this clone: Other DNA sequences in the same sample also yield this CDR3. V usage is TRBV6-1 and J usage is TRBJ1-1; D unresolved. V lost 4 bases to trimming and J lost 2 bases, with 8 bases between them. Germline V gene lookup returns CDR1 MNHNS and CDR2 SASEGT. The CDR3 spans 13 residues. CDR3: CASSGQLNTEAFF. Written as DNA, the CDR3 is TGTGCCAGCAGTGGCCAGCTTAACACTGAAGCTTTCTTT.

The rearrangement joins TRBV15 to TRBJ1-2, with TRBD1 identical over 8 bases. CDR3 length equals 15 residues. V shed 0 bases and J 5 bases; nucleotides not matched to a gene: 5. The V gene's germline CDR1 is LNHNV and CDR2 YYDKDF (reference sequence). The CDR3 region is CATSRETTGAYGYTF. CDR3 nucleotides: TGTGCCACCAGCAGAGAAACGACAGGGGCTTATGGCTACACCTTC.

This clone was observed once. The V and J genes are TRBV23-1 and TRBJ1-5; 11 bases are a match to TRBD1. TRBV23-1 is an open reading frame, and its role is uncertain. The junction had 4 bases not matched to a gene; V was cut back by 3 bases and J by 3 bases. The CDR3 spans 16 residues. CDR3 loop: CASSHSDRGHNQPQHF. For the CDR3, the DNA is TGCGCCAGCAGTCATTCGGACAGGGGGCACAATCAGCCCCAGCATTTT.

V is TRBV4-1 and J is TRBJ1-4, with TRBD1 matching over 9 bases. Germline CDR1 and CDR2: MGHRA and YSYEKL. This CDR3 contains 16 residues. Unmatched junction bases numbered 4, after V lost 3 bases and J lost 2 bases. CDR3 loop: CASSQTQGATNEKLFF. For the CDR3, the DNA is TGCGCCAGCAGCCAGACACAGGGGGCGACTAATGAAAAACTGTTTTTT.

The gene calls are TRBV5-4 and TRBJ1-1; 7 bases fit TRBD1. The CDR3 sequence is 16 residues long. The germline gives CDR1 SGHNT, CDR2 YYREEE (reference sequence). J was trimmed by 5 bases and V by 4 bases; bases with no gene match: 14. For the CDR3, the DNA is TGTGCCAGCAGCCTTAGGAGACAGGGCCGGACGACTGAAGCTTTCTTT. It yields the protein CASSLRRQGRTTEAFF. The complete variable domain, with remaining parts taken from reference TRBV5-4 and TRBJ1-1, reads ETGVTQSPTHLIKTRGQQVTLRCSSQSGHNTVSWYQQALGQGPQFIFQYYREEENGRGNFPPRFSGLQFPNYSSELNVNALELDDSALYLCASSLRRQGRTTEAFFGQGTRLTVV.

The chain carries TRBV7-2 and TRBJ1-5; D gene uncertain. Deletions cut 1 base from V and 11 bases from J, with 12 bases between. Per the germline V gene, CDR1 is SGHTA and CDR2 is FQGNSA. The length of the CDR3 is 13 residues. CDR3 amino acids: CASSLDPIGTQHF. The DNA of the CDR3 is TGTGCCAGCAGCTTAGACCCTATTGGAACCCAGCATTTT.

This chain links TRBV12-5 with TRBJ2-7; possible D gene TRBD1, 5 bases. The ends were cut back, 0 bases at V and 7 bases at J, with 19 bases in the middle. The germline V gene has CDR1 LGHNT and CDR2 FRNRAP. CDR3 length: 16 amino acids. The CDR3 bases are TGTGCTAGTGGTTTGGTTGTGGCGCGCAGGGCTGAAGAGCAGTACTTC. This gives the protein CASGLVVARRAEEQYF.

The chain is built from TRBV5-1 and TRBJ1-1; 10 bases map to TRBD1. Germline lookup yields CDR1 SGHRS and CDR2 YFSETQ. CDR3 length: 13 residues. Trimming at V came to 3 bases and at J to 4 bases, leaving 0 bases not matched to a gene. The CDR3 nucleotides are TGCGCCAGCAGCTGGACAGGGGGCACTGAAGCTTTCTTT. Amino acid sequence: CASSWTGGTEAFF.

This clone was observed a single time. The V and J genes are TRBV21-1 and TRBJ1-5. TRBV21-1 is a known pseudogene. This CDR3 has 17 residues. For the CDR3, the DNA is TGTGCCAGCAGCAAAGAGGGAGAGGATTCGAGCAATCAGCCCCAGCATTTT. As protein: CASSKEGEDSSNQPQHF.

This chain connects TRBV2 to TRBJ1-2, with D possibly TRBD1 on 5 matching bases. Germline CDR1 SNHLY, CDR2 FYNNEI. The CDR3 length is 14 residues. Trimming cost V 6 bases and J 0 bases, with 11 bases left between them. CDR3 DNA sequence: TGTGCCAGCAGGGGGACCGAAGCTAACTATGGCTACACCTTC. Its translation is CASRGTEANYGYTF. Supplemented by reference TRBV2 and TRBJ1-2, the full variable domain reads EPEVTQTPSHQVTQMGQEVILRCVPISNHLYFYWYRQILGQKVEFLVSFYNNEISEKSEIFDDQFSVERPDGSNFTLKIRSTKLEDSAMYFCASRGTEANYGYTFGSGTRLTVV.

The rearrangement joins TRBV11-2 to TRBJ1-2; the match to TRBD1 covers 7 bases. V dropped 6 bases and J dropped 0; count of bases not matched to a gene: 16. Per the germline V gene, CDR1 is SGHAT and CDR2 is FQNNGV. The CDR3 is 18 residues long. The CDR3 is CASRYFPPRTGANYGYTF. The CDR3 DNA is TGTGCCAGCAGGTACTTCCCCCCACGGACAGGAGCTAACTATGGCTACACCTTC.

This chain uses TRBV25-1 with TRBJ1-5, with D possibly being TRBD1 (6 bases). CDR3 length equals 15 residues. The germline gives CDR1 MGHDK, CDR2 SYGVNS. The V and J ends lost 4 bases and 3 bases respectively, with 13 bases between them. In DNA, the CDR3 is TGTGCCAGCAGTGGGGCAGGGGCCCCCAATCAGCCCCAGCATTTT. This gives the protein CASSGAGAPNQPQHF.

This chain joins TRBV28 and TRBJ1-5; 7 nucleotides align to TRBD1. This CDR3 is 14 amino acids long. Trimming removed 7 bases from V and 7 bases from J; junction bases left unmatched: 10. Germline assignment: CDR1 MDHEN and CDR2 SYDVKM. DNA for the CDR3: TGTGCCAGCATTCAGGGGGGGACGGGACAGCCCCAGCATTTT. Its translation: CASIQGGTGQPQHF.

The chain combines TRBV5-4 with TRBJ2-1, with TRBD2 matching 10 bases. The germline gives CDR1 SGHNT, CDR2 YYREEE (reference sequence). The CDR3 runs to 15 residues. V was pared by 0 bases and J by 8 bases, with 5 bases of the junction left unmatched. The CDR3 reads CASSLVSGRVDEQFF. For the CDR3, the DNA is TGTGCCAGCAGCTTGGTAAGCGGGAGGGTAGATGAGCAGTTCTTC.

The chain joins TRBV7-9 to TRBJ2-5; 9 nucleotides agree with TRBD2. The CDR3 is 15 amino acids. J was trimmed by 3 bases and V by 5 bases; bases with no gene match: 7. Germline V lookup: CDR1 SEHNR, CDR2 FQNEAQ (reference sequence). The CDR3 here is CASSLTRLAEETQYF. DNA for the CDR3: TGTGCCAGCAGCCTCACCAGACTAGCGGAAGAGACCCAGTACTTC.

The CDR3 spells CASSRDRDHTEAFF. The CDR3 DNA reads TGCGCCAGCAGCCGAGACAGGGATCACACTGAAGCTTTCTTT. The chain employs TRBV5-1 and TRBJ1-1; 7 positions match TRBD1. The CDR3 sequence is 14 residues long. After removal of 4 bases from V and 3 bases from J, the junction contained 6 bases not matched to a gene. Germline lookup yields CDR1 SGHRS and CDR2 YFSETQ.

This chain uses TRBV30 with TRBJ2-7; TRBD1 matches at 8 bases. V gave up 2 bases and J gave up 3 bases; unmatched junction bases: 9. The CDR3 runs to 15 residues. CDR1 and CDR2 (germline): GTSNPN, SVGIG (reference sequence). CDR3 region: CAWSFPGTGYYEQYF. The CDR3 coding sequence is TGTGCCTGGAGTTTCCCCGGGACAGGCTACTACGAGCAGTACTTC.

This rearrangement joins TRBV6-5 to TRBJ2-7; 11 nucleotides match TRBD2. V shed 4 bases and J 6 bases; nucleotides not matched to a gene: 8. The CDR3 contains 15 residues. CDR1 is MNHEY and CDR2 is SVGAGI in the germline V gene. The CDR3 region has the DNA TGTGCCAGCAGTTCCTGGACTAGCGGGCTAGGCGAGCAGTACTTC. Its protein product is CASSSWTSGLGEQYF.